This TCR beta chain was recorded in a study of OX40 agonist ivuxolimab in advanced cancers. Study in general: From 23 to 79 years was the age range, with a mean of 60 years, and nearly 85% were male. Regarding the study as a whole: Circulating CD4+ and CD8+ T cells showed clonal expansion by week 6 at 0.1 to 3.0 mg/kg.

Clones were read by immunoSEQ multiplex PCR, and TCRdb kept only the in-frame ones, dropping some. The sample records just under 65,000 clones, about 83% being singletons. The germline V gene encodes CDR1 SGHAT and CDR2 FQNNGV. CDR3 length: 15 residues. V was trimmed by 5 bases and J by 0 bases, leaving 11 bases between them. In regard to this clone: Its target is unknown.

The chain carries TRBV11-2 and TRBJ1-3; D is unresolved. This sequence was found in an adult with an advanced solid tumor such as melanoma, head and neck, liver or kidney cancer. The sequenced sample was CD4+ or CD8+ T cells sorted from blood, obtained in a trial of the OX40 agonist ivuxolimab. The CDR3 loop is CASSALGNSGNTIYF. In DNA form, the CDR3 reads TGTGCCAGCAGCGCCCTCGGAAACTCTGGAAACACCATATATTTT.